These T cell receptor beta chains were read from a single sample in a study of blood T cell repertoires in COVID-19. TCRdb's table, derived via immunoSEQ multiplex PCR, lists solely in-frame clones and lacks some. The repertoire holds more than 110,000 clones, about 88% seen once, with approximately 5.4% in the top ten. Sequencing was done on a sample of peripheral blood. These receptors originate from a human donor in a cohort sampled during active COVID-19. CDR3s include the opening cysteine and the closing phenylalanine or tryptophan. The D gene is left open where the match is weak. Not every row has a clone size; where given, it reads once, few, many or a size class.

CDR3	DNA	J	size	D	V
CAISPGTGTYEQYF	TGTGCCATCAGCCCCGGGACAGGAACTTACGAGCAGTACTTC	TRBJ2-7	.	TRBD1	TRBV10-3
CASSQFQAPTGELFF	TGTGCCAGCAGCCAATTTCAGGCTCCGACCGGGGAGCTGTTTTTT	TRBJ2-2	.	.	TRBV14
CASSYPTGGAPGELFF	TGTGCCAGCAGCTACCCGACAGGGGGCGCGCCCGGGGAGCTGTTTTTT	TRBJ2-2	few	TRBD1	TRBV5-5
CASEARGLYGYTF	TGTGCCAGCGAAGCAAGGGGTCTATATGGCTACACCTTC	TRBJ1-2	.	.	TRBV6-5
CASSLAPTQATDTQYF	TGTGCCAGCAGCTTGGCACCCACCCAAGCCACAGATACGCAGTATTTT	TRBJ2-3	.	.	TRBV5-4
CASSPGQIQETQYF	TGTGCCAGCAGTCCCGGACAGATTCAAGAGACCCAGTACTTC	TRBJ2-5	.	.	TRBV27
CASSGDRLGPENTQYF	TGCGCCAGCAGCGGGGACAGATTAGGACCGGAAAATACGCAGTATTTT	TRBJ2-3	.	TRBD1	TRBV5-1
CASSHAGEQYF	TGTGCCAGCAGTCACGCGGGAGAGCAGTACTTC	TRBJ2-7	.	.	TRBV6-1
CASTSGTGGGETQYF	TGTGCCAGCACTTCCGGGACAGGTGGCGGTGAGACCCAGTACTTC	TRBJ2-5	.	TRBD1	TRBV6-5
CASSPSSGNTIYF	TGTGCCAGCAGCCCCAGCTCTGGAAACACCATATATTTT	TRBJ1-3	once	.	TRBV11-2
CASSQTTGASSGYTF	TGTGCCAGCAGCCAGACGACAGGGGCTTCCTCTGGCTACACCTTC	TRBJ1-2	.	TRBD1	TRBV3-1/TRBV3-2
CASRSIERENWETQYF	TGTGCCAGCAGATCGATCGAGCGGGAGAACTGGGAGACCCAGTACTTC	TRBJ2-5	.	TRBD2	TRBV19
CAARGRVDTQYF	TGTGCCGCCCGAGGGAGGGTAGATACGCAGTATTTT	TRBJ2-3	.	TRBD2	TRBV28
CAISGTESSYEQYF	TGTGCCATCAGTGGAACAGAAAGCTCCTACGAGCAGTACTTC	TRBJ2-7	.	.	TRBV10-3
CASGFQTTGELFF	TGTGCTAGTGGTTTCCAGACAACCGGGGAGCTGTTTTTT	TRBJ2-2	few	.	TRBV12-5
CASSLAGLKPLYNEQFF	TGCGCCAGCAGCCTGGCTGGGCTTAAACCTCTCTACAATGAGCAGTTCTTC	TRBJ2-1	.	.	TRBV4-1
CASMEASTDTQYF	TGTGCCAGCATGGAGGCTAGCACAGATACGCAGTATTTT	TRBJ2-3	.	.	TRBV2
CASSLDRTEKFF	TGTGCCAGCAGTCTAGACAGGACAGAGAAGTTCTTC	TRBJ2-1	.	.	TRBV2
CASSDSGGRKSSYEQYF	TGTGCCAGCAGTGATAGCGGGGGGCGCAAGAGCTCCTACGAGCAGTACTTC	TRBJ2-7	.	TRBD2	TRBV6-1
CASSPQNRSNQPQHF	TGCGCCAGCAGCCCCCAAAACAGGAGCAATCAGCCCCAGCATTTT	TRBJ1-5	.	.	TRBV4-1